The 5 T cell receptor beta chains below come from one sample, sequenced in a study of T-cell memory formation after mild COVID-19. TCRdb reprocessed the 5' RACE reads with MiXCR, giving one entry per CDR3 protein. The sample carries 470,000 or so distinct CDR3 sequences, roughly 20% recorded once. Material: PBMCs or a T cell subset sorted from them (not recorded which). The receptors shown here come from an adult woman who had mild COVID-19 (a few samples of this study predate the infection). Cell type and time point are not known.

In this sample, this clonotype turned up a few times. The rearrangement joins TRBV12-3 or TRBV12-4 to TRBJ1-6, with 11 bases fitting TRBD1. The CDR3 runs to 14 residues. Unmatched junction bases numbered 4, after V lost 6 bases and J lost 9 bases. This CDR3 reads CASRRTGGGSPLHF. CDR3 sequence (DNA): TGTGCCAGCAGACGGACAGGGGGCGGTTCACCCCTCCACTTT.

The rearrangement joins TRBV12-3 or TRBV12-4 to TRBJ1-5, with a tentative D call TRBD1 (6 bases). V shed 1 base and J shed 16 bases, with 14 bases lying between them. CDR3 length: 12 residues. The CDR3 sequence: CASSLGPGAEHF. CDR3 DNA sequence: TGTGCCAGCAGTTTAGGTCCGGGGGCCGAACATTTT.

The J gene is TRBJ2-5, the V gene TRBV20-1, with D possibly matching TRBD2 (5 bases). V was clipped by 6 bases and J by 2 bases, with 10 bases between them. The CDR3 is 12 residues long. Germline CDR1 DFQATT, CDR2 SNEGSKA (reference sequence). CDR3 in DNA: TGCAGTGCCCGTGGGAGACAAGAGACCCAGTACTTC. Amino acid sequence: CSARGRQETQYF.

As DNA, the CDR3 is TGTGCCAGCAGTGGGGGGGCCAATCAGCCCCAGCATTTT. It encodes CASSGGANQPQHF. This sequence joins TRBV25-1 and TRBJ1-5, with TRBD1 as a possible D gene (6 bases). The V end lost 4 bases, the J end lost 3 bases, and 7 bases lay between the germline ends. This CDR3 region has 13 residues. Looked up from germline, CDR1 is MGHDK and CDR2 is SYGVNS.

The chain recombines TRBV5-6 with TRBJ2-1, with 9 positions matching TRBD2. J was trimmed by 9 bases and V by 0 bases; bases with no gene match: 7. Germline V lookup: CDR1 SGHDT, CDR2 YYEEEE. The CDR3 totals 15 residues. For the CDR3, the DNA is TGTGCCAGCAGCTTGGGAGGCGGGGGGGCCGGTGAGCAGTTCTTC. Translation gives CASSLGGGGAGEQFF.